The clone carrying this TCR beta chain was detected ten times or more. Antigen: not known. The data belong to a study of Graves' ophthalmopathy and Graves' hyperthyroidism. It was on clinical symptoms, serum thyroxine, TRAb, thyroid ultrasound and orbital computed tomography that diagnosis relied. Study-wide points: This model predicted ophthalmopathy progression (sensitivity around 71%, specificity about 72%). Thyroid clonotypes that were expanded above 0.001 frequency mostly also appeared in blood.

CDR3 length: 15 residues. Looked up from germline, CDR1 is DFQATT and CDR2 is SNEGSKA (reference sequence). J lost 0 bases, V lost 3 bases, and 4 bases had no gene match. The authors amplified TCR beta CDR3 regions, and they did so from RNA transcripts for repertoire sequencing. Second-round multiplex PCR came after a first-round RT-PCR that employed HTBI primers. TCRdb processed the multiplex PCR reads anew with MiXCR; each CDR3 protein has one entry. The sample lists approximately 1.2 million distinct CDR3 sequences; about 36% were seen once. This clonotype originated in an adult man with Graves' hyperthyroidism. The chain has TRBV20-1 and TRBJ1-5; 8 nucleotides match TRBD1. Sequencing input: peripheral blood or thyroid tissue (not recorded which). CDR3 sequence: CSARDRDNSNQPQHF. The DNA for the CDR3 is TGCAGTGCTAGGGACAGGGATAATAGCAATCAGCCCCAGCATTTT.